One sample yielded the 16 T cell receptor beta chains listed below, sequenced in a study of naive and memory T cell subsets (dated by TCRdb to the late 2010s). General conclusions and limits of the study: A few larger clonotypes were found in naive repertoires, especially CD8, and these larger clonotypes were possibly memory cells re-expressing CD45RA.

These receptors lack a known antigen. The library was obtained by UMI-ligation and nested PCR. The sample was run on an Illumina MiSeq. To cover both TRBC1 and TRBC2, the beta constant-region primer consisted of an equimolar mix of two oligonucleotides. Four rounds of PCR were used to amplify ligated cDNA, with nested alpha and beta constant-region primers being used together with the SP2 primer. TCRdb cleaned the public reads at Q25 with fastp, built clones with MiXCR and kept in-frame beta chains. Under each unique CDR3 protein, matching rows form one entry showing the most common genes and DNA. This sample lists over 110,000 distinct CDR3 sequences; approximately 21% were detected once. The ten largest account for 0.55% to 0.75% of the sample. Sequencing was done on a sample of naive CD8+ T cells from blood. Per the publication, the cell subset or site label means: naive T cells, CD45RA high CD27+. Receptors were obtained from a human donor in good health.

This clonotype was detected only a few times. The CDR3 here is CSTLLENTDTQYF. The CDR3 nucleotides are TGCAGCACCCTACTAGAAAACACAGATACGCAGTATTTT. The gene calls are TRBV29-1 and TRBJ2-3; D is perhaps TRBD2 (5 bases). Germline V lookup: CDR1 SQVTM, CDR2 ANQGSEA. This CDR3 contains 13 residues. Trimming removed 8 bases at V and 2 bases at J, with 14 bases between.

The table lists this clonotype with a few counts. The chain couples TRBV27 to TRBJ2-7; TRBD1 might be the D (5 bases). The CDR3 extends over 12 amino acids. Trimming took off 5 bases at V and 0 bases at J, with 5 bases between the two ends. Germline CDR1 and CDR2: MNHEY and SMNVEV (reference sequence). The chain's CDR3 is CASSRGSYEQYF. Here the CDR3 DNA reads TGTGCCAGCAGTAGGGGCTCCTACGAGCAGTACTTC.

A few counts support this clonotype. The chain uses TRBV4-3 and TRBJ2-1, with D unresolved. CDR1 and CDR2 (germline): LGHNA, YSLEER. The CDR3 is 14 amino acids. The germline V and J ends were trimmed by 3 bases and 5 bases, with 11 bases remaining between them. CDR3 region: CASSQGYVDNEQFF. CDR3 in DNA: TGCGCCAGCAGCCAGGGTTATGTGGACAATGAGCAGTTCTTC.

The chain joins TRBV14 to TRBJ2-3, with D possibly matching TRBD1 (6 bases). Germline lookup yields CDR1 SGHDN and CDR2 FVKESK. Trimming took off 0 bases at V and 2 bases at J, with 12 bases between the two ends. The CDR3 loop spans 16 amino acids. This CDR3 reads CASSQEGWTATDTQYF. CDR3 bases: TGTGCCAGCAGCCAAGAGGGATGGACAGCCACAGATACGCAGTATTTT.

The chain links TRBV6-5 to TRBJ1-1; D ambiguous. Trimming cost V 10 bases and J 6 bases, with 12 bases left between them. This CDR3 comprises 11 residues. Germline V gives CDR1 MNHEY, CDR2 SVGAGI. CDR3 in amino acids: CATLARSEAFF. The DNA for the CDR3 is TGTGCCACCCTTGCGAGATCTGAAGCTTTCTTT.

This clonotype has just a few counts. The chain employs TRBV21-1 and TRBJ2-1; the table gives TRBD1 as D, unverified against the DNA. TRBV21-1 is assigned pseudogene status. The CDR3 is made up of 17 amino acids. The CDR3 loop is CASSPVTGDRTYNEQFF. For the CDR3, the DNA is TGTGCCAGCAGCCCAGTGACAGGGGACAGGACGTACAATGAGCAGTTCTTC.

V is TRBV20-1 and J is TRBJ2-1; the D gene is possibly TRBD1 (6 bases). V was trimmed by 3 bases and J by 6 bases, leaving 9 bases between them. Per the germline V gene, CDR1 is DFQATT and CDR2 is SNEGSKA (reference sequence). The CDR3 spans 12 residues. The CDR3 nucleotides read TGCAGTGCTAGTAAAGGGGGCAATGAGCAGTTCTTC. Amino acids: CSASKGGNEQFF.

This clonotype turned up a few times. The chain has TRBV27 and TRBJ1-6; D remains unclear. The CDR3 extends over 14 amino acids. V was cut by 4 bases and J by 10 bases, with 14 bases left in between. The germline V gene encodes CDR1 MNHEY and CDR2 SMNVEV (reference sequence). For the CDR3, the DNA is TGTGCCAGCAGTTACGGGAGTGTCGGATCACCCCTCCACTTT. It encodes CASSYGSVGSPLHF.

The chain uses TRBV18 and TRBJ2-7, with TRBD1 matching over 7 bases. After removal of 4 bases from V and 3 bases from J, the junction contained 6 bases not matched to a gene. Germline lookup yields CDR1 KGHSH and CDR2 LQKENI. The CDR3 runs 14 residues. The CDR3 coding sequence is TGTGCCAGCTCACGGGGACAGACGAACTACGAGCAGTACTTC. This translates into CASSRGQTNYEQYF.

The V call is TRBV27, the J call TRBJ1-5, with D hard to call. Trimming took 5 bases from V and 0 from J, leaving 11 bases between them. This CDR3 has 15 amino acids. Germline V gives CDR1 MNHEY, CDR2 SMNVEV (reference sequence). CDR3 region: CASSRNGDSNQPQHF. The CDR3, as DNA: TGTGCCAGCAGTAGAAACGGGGATAGCAATCAGCCCCAGCATTTT.

The CDR3 here is CASSPLSGRADEQYF. CDR3 bases: TGTGCCAGCAGCCCTCTCTCAGGGCGGGCGGACGAGCAGTACTTC. This sequence joins TRBV7-9 and TRBJ2-7; D may correspond to TRBD1 or TRBD2 (5 bases each). Per germline, CDR1 SEHNR and CDR2 FQNEAQ (reference sequence). The germline V and J ends were trimmed by 5 bases and 5 bases, with 19 bases remaining between them. The CDR3 has 15 amino acids.

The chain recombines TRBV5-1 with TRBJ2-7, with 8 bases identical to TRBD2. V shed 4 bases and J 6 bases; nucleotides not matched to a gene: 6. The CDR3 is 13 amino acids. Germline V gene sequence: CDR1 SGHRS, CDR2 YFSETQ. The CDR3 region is CASSGGLDREQYF. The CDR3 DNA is TGCGCCAGCAGCGGGGGACTAGATCGCGAGCAGTACTTC.

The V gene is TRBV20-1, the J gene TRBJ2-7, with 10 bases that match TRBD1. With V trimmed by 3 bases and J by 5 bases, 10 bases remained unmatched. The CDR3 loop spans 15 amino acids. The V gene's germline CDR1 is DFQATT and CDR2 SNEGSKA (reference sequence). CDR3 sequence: CSASKGQGLYDEQYF. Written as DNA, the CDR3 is TGCAGTGCTAGCAAGGGACAGGGGCTGTATGACGAGCAGTACTTC.

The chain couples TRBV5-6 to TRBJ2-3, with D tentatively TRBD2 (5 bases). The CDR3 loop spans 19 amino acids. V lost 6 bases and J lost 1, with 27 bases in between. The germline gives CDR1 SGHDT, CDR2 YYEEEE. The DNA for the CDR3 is TGTGCCAGCACCCTCTCTACCCCCGGGGTTAGCGTCGGCACAGATACGCAGTATTTT. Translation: CASTLSTPGVSVGTDTQYF.

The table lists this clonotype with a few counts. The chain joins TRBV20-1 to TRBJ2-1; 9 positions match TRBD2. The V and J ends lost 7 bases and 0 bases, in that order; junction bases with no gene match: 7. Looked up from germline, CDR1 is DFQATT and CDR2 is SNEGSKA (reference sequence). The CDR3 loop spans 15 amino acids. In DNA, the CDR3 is TGCAGTGGGGCTAGCGGGACCAGCTCCTACAATGAGCAGTTCTTC. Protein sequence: CSGASGTSSYNEQFF.

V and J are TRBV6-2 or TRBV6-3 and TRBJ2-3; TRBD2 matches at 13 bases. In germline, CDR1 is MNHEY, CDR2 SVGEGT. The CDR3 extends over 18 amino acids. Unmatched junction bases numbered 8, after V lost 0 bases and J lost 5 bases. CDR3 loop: CASSYSAGTSGNLDTQYF. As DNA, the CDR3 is TGTGCCAGCAGTTACTCTGCCGGGACTAGCGGGAATTTAGATACGCAGTATTTT.